Listed below are T cell receptor beta chains from one sample, sequenced in a study of beta chain features in type 1 diabetes. Profiling relied on immunoSEQ multiplex PCR, and the TCRdb table lists in-frame clones only, not all of them. The sample contains about 13,000 clones, 46% of which appear only once. Sequenced material: stem cell memory CD4+ T cells from blood. These receptors all stem from a young man in good health. CDR3s include the opening cysteine and the closing phenylalanine or tryptophan. A D gene is named only where the DNA matches it firmly. Clone size is not always given. Where it is, it says once, few, many or a class for expanded clones.

cdr3_aa: CASSLGSQGDTQYF
cdr3_nt: TGTGCCAGCAGCTTAGGGTCACAGGGCGATACGCAGTATTTT
d_call: NA
j_call: TRBJ2-3
cdr3_length: 14
clone_size: NA
v_call: TRBV11-3

cdr3_aa: CASSGLSGAYEQYF
cdr3_nt: TGTGCCAGCAGTGGTCTCTCGGGGGCCTACGAGCAGTACTTC
d_call: NA
j_call: TRBJ2-7
cdr3_length: 14
clone_size: few
v_call: TRBV6-1

cdr3_aa: CAWSVSVPEPGHRDLSYGYTF
cdr3_nt: TGTGCCTGGAGTGTATCGGTCCCCGAACCGGGACACCGGGATTTAAGCTATGGCTACACCTTC
d_call: NA
j_call: TRBJ1-2
cdr3_length: 21
clone_size: NA
v_call: TRBV30

cdr3_aa: CASSHGGPNTDTQYF
cdr3_nt: TGTGCCAGCAGCCACGGGGGGCCAAACACAGATACGCAGTATTTT
d_call: NA
j_call: TRBJ2-3
cdr3_length: 15
clone_size: few
v_call: TRBV11-2

cdr3_aa: CASSAGRTAIPYEQYF
cdr3_nt: TGTGCCAGCAGCGCGGGCCGGACAGCCATTCCCTACGAGCAGTACTTC
d_call: NA
j_call: TRBJ2-7
cdr3_length: 16
clone_size: few
v_call: TRBV7-8

cdr3_aa: CAISELAGQVQYF
cdr3_nt: TGTGCCATCAGTGAGCTAGCGGGGCAGGTTCAGTACTTC
d_call: TRBD2
j_call: TRBJ2-4
cdr3_length: 13
clone_size: NA
v_call: TRBV10-3

cdr3_aa: CASSSGQGKGMDEQYF
cdr3_nt: TGTGCCAGCAGCTCCGGACAGGGAAAAGGGATGGACGAGCAGTACTTC
d_call: TRBD1
j_call: TRBJ2-7
cdr3_length: 16
clone_size: NA
v_call: TRBV5-5

cdr3_aa: CASSEYINGGADTQYF
cdr3_nt: TGTGCCAGCAGTGAATATATTAACGGGGGGGCAGATACGCAGTATTTT
d_call: TRBD2
j_call: TRBJ2-3
cdr3_length: 16
clone_size: NA
v_call: TRBV25-1

cdr3_aa: CASSVTGAINEKLFF
cdr3_nt: TGCGCCAGCAGCGTTACAGGGGCGATTAATGAAAAACTGTTTTTT
d_call: TRBD1
j_call: TRBJ1-4
cdr3_length: 15
clone_size: few
v_call: TRBV5-1

cdr3_aa: CAIRRTSGETQYF
cdr3_nt: TGTGCCATCAGACGGACTAGCGGAGAGACCCAGTACTTC
d_call: TRBD2
j_call: TRBJ2-5
cdr3_length: 13
clone_size: few
v_call: TRBV10-3

cdr3_aa: CASSLAGAGTLDGYTF
cdr3_nt: TGTGCCAGCAGCTTGGCCGGGGCGGGAACCTTGGATGGCTACACCTTC
d_call: NA
j_call: TRBJ1-2
cdr3_length: 16
clone_size: few
v_call: TRBV5-8

cdr3_aa: CASSSWTGVTLHF
cdr3_nt: TGTGCCAGCAGCTCTTGGACAGGTGTTACACTCCACTTT
d_call: TRBD1
j_call: TRBJ1-6
cdr3_length: 13
clone_size: NA
v_call: TRBV7-2

cdr3_aa: CASSRPDRSYEQYF
cdr3_nt: TGTGCCAGCAGCCGGCCCGACAGGAGCTACGAGCAGTACTTC
d_call: NA
j_call: TRBJ2-7
cdr3_length: 14
clone_size: NA
v_call: TRBV7-2

cdr3_aa: CASSWTGHQETQYF
cdr3_nt: TGTGCCAGCAGCTGGACAGGCCACCAAGAGACCCAGTACTTC
d_call: TRBD1
j_call: TRBJ2-5
cdr3_length: 14
clone_size: few
v_call: TRBV7-6

cdr3_aa: CASSLTQGQPDTQYF
cdr3_nt: TGTGCCAGCTCACTCACACAGGGGCAGCCAGATACGCAGTATTTT
d_call: TRBD1
j_call: TRBJ2-3
cdr3_length: 15
clone_size: few
v_call: TRBV18

cdr3_aa: CSVVQGTSGPYF
cdr3_nt: TGCAGCGTTGTTCAGGGAACTAGCGGGCCGTACTTC
d_call: TRBD2
j_call: TRBJ2-7
cdr3_length: 12
clone_size: NA
v_call: TRBV29-1

cdr3_aa: CASSLTLAGINEQFF
cdr3_nt: TGTGCCAGCAGCTTAACCTTAGCGGGGATCAATGAGCAGTTCTTC
d_call: TRBD2
j_call: TRBJ2-1
cdr3_length: 15
clone_size: few
v_call: TRBV7-3

cdr3_aa: CASSPTGRWNQPQHF
cdr3_nt: TGTGCCAGCAGCCCTACCGGGAGATGGAATCAGCCCCAGCATTTT
d_call: NA
j_call: TRBJ1-5
cdr3_length: 15
clone_size: NA
v_call: TRBV7-2

cdr3_aa: CASSSQGVSNQPQHF
cdr3_nt: TGTGCCAGCAGCTCGCAGGGGGTTAGCAATCAGCCCCAGCATTTT
d_call: TRBD1
j_call: TRBJ1-5
cdr3_length: 15
clone_size: NA
v_call: TRBV7-2

cdr3_aa: CASNAPGSYEQYF
cdr3_nt: TGTGCCAGCAACGCTCCCGGGAGCTACGAGCAGTACTTC
d_call: NA
j_call: TRBJ2-7
cdr3_length: 13
clone_size: NA
v_call: TRBV25-1

cdr3_aa: CASSIPGQETQYF
cdr3_nt: TGTGCCAGCAGTATTCCAGGGCAAGAGACCCAGTACTTC
d_call: NA
j_call: TRBJ2-5
cdr3_length: 13
clone_size: NA
v_call: TRBV6-6

cdr3_aa: CASSSHKTGDNSPLHF
cdr3_nt: TGTGCCAGCAGCTCCCATAAGACAGGGGATAATTCACCCCTCCACTTT
d_call: TRBD1
j_call: TRBJ1-6
cdr3_length: 16
clone_size: once
v_call: TRBV7-3

cdr3_aa: CASSPGRQVAYEQYF
cdr3_nt: TGTGCCAGCAGCCCGGGACGACAGGTAGCCTACGAGCAGTACTTC
d_call: NA
j_call: TRBJ2-7
cdr3_length: 15
clone_size: NA
v_call: TRBV7-2

cdr3_aa: CASSEMTGGTGYTF
cdr3_nt: TGTGCCAGCAGCGAAATGACAGGGGGAACTGGCTACACCTTC
d_call: TRBD1
j_call: TRBJ1-2
cdr3_length: 14
clone_size: NA
v_call: TRBV2

cdr3_aa: CASSFYSNHGYTF
cdr3_nt: TGTGCCAGCAGTTTTTACAGTAACCATGGCTACACCTTC
d_call: NA
j_call: TRBJ1-2
cdr3_length: 13
clone_size: NA
v_call: TRBV27

cdr3_aa: CASSLGGAADTQYF
cdr3_nt: TGTGCCAGCAGCTTAGGCGGGGCCGCAGATACGCAGTATTTT
d_call: NA
j_call: TRBJ2-3
cdr3_length: 14
clone_size: NA
v_call: TRBV7-2

cdr3_aa: CASSINRVGEQYF
cdr3_nt: TGTGCCAGTAGTATAAACAGGGTTGGCGAGCAGTACTTC
d_call: NA
j_call: TRBJ2-7
cdr3_length: 13
clone_size: NA
v_call: TRBV19

cdr3_aa: CASSLLGQGAYNEQFF
cdr3_nt: TGCGCCAGCAGCCTACTAGGACAGGGGGCCTACAATGAGCAGTTCTTC
d_call: TRBD1
j_call: TRBJ2-1
cdr3_length: 16
clone_size: few
v_call: TRBV4-1

cdr3_aa: CASSIDRATEAFF
cdr3_nt: TGTGCCAGTAGTATAGACAGGGCCACTGAAGCTTTCTTT
d_call: NA
j_call: TRBJ1-1
cdr3_length: 13
clone_size: few
v_call: TRBV19

cdr3_aa: CASSESPVNTGELFF
cdr3_nt: TGTGCCAGCAGTGAATCCCCCGTGAACACCGGGGAGCTGTTTTTT
d_call: NA
j_call: TRBJ2-2
cdr3_length: 15
clone_size: NA
v_call: TRBV2

cdr3_aa: CASSQDAAYNEQFF
cdr3_nt: TGCGCCAGCAGCCAAGATGCAGCCTACAATGAGCAGTTCTTC
d_call: NA
j_call: TRBJ2-1
cdr3_length: 14
clone_size: NA
v_call: TRBV4-3

cdr3_aa: CASSKVITGSNQPQHF
cdr3_nt: TGTGCCAGCAGCAAGGTGATCACAGGGTCTAATCAGCCCCAGCATTTT
d_call: NA
j_call: TRBJ1-5
cdr3_length: 16
clone_size: NA
v_call: TRBV21-1

cdr3_aa: CSVKRRQGDVSTNEKLFF
cdr3_nt: TGCAGCGTTAAGCGTCGGCAGGGTGATGTATCGACTAATGAAAAACTGTTTTTT
d_call: NA
j_call: TRBJ1-4
cdr3_length: 18
clone_size: few
v_call: TRBV29-1

cdr3_aa: CASSTHRGLSYNEQFF
cdr3_nt: TGTGCCAGTAGTACGCACAGGGGGCTATCCTACAATGAGCAGTTCTTC
d_call: TRBD1
j_call: TRBJ2-1
cdr3_length: 16
clone_size: few
v_call: TRBV19

cdr3_aa: CASRDTYSGNTIYF
cdr3_nt: TGCGCCAGCAGGGACACCTACTCTGGAAACACCATATATTTT
d_call: NA
j_call: TRBJ1-3
cdr3_length: 14
clone_size: NA
v_call: TRBV5-1

cdr3_aa: CASSPGGVSGELFF
cdr3_nt: TGTGCCAGCAGCCCCGGAGGGGTGTCCGGGGAGCTGTTTTTT
d_call: NA
j_call: TRBJ2-2
cdr3_length: 14
clone_size: few
v_call: TRBV7-3

cdr3_aa: CASSEDTDYGYTF
cdr3_nt: TGCGCCAGCAGCGAGGACACGGACTATGGCTACACCTTC
d_call: NA
j_call: TRBJ1-2
cdr3_length: 13
clone_size: NA
v_call: TRBV5-1

cdr3_aa: CASSAHPDGGPSTDTQYF
cdr3_nt: TGTGCCAGCAGCGCCCACCCCGACGGGGGGCCAAGCACAGATACGCAGTATTTT
d_call: NA
j_call: TRBJ2-3
cdr3_length: 18
clone_size: NA
v_call: TRBV9

cdr3_aa: CASSFEGGTQETQYF
cdr3_nt: TGCGCCAGCAGCTTTGAGGGGGGGACCCAAGAGACCCAGTACTTC
d_call: NA
j_call: TRBJ2-5
cdr3_length: 15
clone_size: NA
v_call: TRBV5-1

cdr3_aa: CASSQVEFLAKNIQYF
cdr3_nt: TGTGCCAGCAGCCAAGTAGAGTTCCTAGCCAAAAACATTCAGTACTTC
d_call: NA
j_call: TRBJ2-4
cdr3_length: 16
clone_size: NA
v_call: TRBV4-2

cdr3_aa: CASSRQGGGNTIYF
cdr3_nt: TGTGCCAGCAGCAGACAGGGCGGCGGAAACACCATATATTTT
d_call: TRBD1
j_call: TRBJ1-3
cdr3_length: 14
clone_size: NA
v_call: TRBV5-6

cdr3_aa: CASSYSVAGSTDTQYF
cdr3_nt: TGTGCCAGCAGTTACTCGGTAGCGGGGAGCACAGATACGCAGTATTTT
d_call: TRBD2
j_call: TRBJ2-3
cdr3_length: 16
clone_size: NA
v_call: TRBV6-5

cdr3_aa: CASSSEGTGEAFF
cdr3_nt: TGTGCCAGCAGCTCGGAGGGTACAGGAGAAGCTTTCTTT
d_call: NA
j_call: TRBJ1-1
cdr3_length: 13
clone_size: NA
v_call: TRBV7-6